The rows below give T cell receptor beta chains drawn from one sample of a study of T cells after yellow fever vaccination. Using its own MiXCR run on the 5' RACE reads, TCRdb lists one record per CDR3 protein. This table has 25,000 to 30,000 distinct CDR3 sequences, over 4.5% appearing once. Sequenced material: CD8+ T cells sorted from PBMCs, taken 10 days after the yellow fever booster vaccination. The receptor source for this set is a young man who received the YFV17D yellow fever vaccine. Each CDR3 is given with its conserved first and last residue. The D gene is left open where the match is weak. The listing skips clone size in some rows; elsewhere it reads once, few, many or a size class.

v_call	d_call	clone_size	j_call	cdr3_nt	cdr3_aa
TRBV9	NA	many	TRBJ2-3	TGTGCCAGCAGCTCCAGCCAGTTCAGCACAGATACGCAGTATTTT	CASSSSQFSTDTQYF
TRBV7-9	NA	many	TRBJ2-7	TGTGCCAGCAGCTCCCTCGAGCACGAGCAGTACTTC	CASSSLEHEQYF
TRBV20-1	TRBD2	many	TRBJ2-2	TGCAGTGCTAGAGAGCTAGCGGGAGGTGGGGAGCTGTTTTTT	CSARELAGGGELFF
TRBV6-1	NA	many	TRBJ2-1	TGTGCCAGCAGTGAATGGGGCAACAATGAGCAGTTCTTC	CASSEWGNNEQFF
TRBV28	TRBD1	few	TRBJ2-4	TGTGCCAGCAAACCAAATGGGACAGGACTTCTAGGAAACATTCAGTACTTC	CASKPNGTGLLGNIQYF
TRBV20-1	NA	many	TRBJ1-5	TGCAGTGCTAGAGATGGGGGGGGCGCCCAGCCCCAGCATTTT	CSARDGGGAQPQHF
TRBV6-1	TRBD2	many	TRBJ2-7	TGTGCCAGCCAAGTGAGCGGGATTTCCTACGAGCAGTACTTC	CASQVSGISYEQYF
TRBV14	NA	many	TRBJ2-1	TGTGCCAGCAGCCCCATAGAGGGCAGTTCCTACAATGAGCAGTTCTTC	CASSPIEGSSYNEQFF
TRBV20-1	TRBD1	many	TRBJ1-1	TGCAGTGCCATGAAAGCCGGACAGGGGGCCGGAAGGGACACTGAAGCTTTCTTT	CSAMKAGQGAGRDTEAFF
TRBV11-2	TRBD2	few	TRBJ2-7	TGTGCCAGCAGCCCCCGGGGCCGGGAGGGCAGAACAGCGCTGATCGACGAGCAGTACTTC	CASSPRGREGRTALIDEQYF
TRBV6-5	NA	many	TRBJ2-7	TGTGCCAGCAGTTACTCACGCGAGCAGTACTTC	CASSYSREQYF
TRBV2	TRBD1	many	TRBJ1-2	TGTGCCAGCAGAGAGGGGGCAGGGCAAGGCTACACCTTC	CASREGAGQGYTF
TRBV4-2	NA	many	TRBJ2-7	TGTGCCAGCAGCCAAGGAGCGGGTACCTTCTCCTACGAGCAGTACTTC	CASSQGAGTFSYEQYF
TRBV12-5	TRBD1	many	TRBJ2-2	TGTGCTAGTGGTTTGGATACCGGGACAGGGGGCGAGGGGACCGGGGAGCTGTTTTTT	CASGLDTGTGGEGTGELFF
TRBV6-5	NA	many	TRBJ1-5	TGTGCCAGCAGTTACCACATCGGTTCTCAGCCCCAGCATTTT	CASSYHIGSQPQHF
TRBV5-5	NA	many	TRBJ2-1	TGTGCCAGCAGCACGACATCAGGCGATGAGCAGTTCTTC	CASSTTSGDEQFF
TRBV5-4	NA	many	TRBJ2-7	TGTGCCAGCAGCTTGAGTGACGGGATAAACTACGAGCAGTACTTC	CASSLSDGINYEQYF
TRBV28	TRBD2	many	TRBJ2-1	TGTGCCAGCAGTTTACCCTCGTTGCGGGAGGACAATGAGCAGTTCTTC	CASSLPSLREDNEQFF
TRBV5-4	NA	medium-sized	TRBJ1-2	TGTGCCAGCAGCTTGGGGGCAGGGCCGTCCGGTGGCTACACCTTC	CASSLGAGPSGGYTF
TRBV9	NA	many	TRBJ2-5	TGTGCCAGCAGCCCAGAGAGGGGGGTCCAAGAGACCCAGTACTTC	CASSPERGVQETQYF
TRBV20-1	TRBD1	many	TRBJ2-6	TGCAGTGCTAGAGATTGGACAGGGGGCTCTGGGGCCAACGTCCTGACTTTC	CSARDWTGGSGANVLTF
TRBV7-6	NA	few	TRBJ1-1	TGTGCCAGCAGCCCCTCCCCGTGGGGGGAAGCTTTCTTT	CASSPSPWGEAFF
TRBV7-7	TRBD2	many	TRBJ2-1	TGTGCCAGCAGCTCGACTAGCGGCAATGAGCAGTTCTTC	CASSSTSGNEQFF
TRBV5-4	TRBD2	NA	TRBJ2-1	TGTGCCAGCAGCTCCTCCGGACTAGCCCCCAATGAGCAGTTCTTC	CASSSSGLAPNEQFF
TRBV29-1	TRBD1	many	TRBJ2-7	TGCAGCGCCGTCTCAGGACAGGGGGCTGGCGAGCAGTACTTC	CSAVSGQGAGEQYF
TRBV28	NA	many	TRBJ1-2	TGTGCCAGCAGTCCCATCGGGACATCCGCCTATGGCTACACCTTC	CASSPIGTSAYGYTF
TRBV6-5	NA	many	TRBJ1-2	TGTGCCAGCAGCCCCGGCCTTAACTATGGCTACACCTTC	CASSPGLNYGYTF
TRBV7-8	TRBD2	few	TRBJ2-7	TGTGCCAGCAGTCTGGGGCCCGCGGGGGGCCACGAGCAGTACTTC	CASSLGPAGGHEQYF
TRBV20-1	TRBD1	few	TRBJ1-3	TGCAGTGCCGAATTGATGCAGGGGGCATTAGTCGGTGGAAACACCATATATTTT	CSAELMQGALVGGNTIYF
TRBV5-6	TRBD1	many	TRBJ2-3	TGTGCCAGCAGCCCGGGACAGGGTGCAGATACGCAGTATTTT	CASSPGQGADTQYF
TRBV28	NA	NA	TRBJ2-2	TGTGCCAGCAGCTTCGGGGCCGTCCCGGGGACCGGGGAGCTGTTTTTT	CASSFGAVPGTGELFF
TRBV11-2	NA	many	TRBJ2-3	TGTGCCAGCAGTCTAATCAGGGGAACAGATACGCAGTATTTT	CASSLIRGTDTQYF
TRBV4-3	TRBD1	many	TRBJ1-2	TGCGCCAGCAGCCAAGGAGGACAGGGGGACCCGATCTATGGCTACACCTTC	CASSQGGQGDPIYGYTF
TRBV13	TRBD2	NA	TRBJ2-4	TGTGCCAGCTCCCCTCTGACTAGCGGAGACCTAGCCAAAAACATTCAGTACTTC	CASSPLTSGDLAKNIQYF
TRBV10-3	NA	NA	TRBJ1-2	TGTGCCATCAGTGAGCCCGGGGGGGATAACTATGGCTACACCTTC	CAISEPGGDNYGYTF
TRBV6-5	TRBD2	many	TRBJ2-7	TGTGCCAGCATGGGGATAGCGGGAGGACCAAACCCCTACGAGCAGTACTTC	CASMGIAGGPNPYEQYF
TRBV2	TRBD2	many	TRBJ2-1	TGTGCCAGCAGTGAAGGACTAGCGGGAGAAGGGAATGAGCAGTTCTTC	CASSEGLAGEGNEQFF
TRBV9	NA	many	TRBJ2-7	TGTGCCAGCAGCGTAGATGGGGGGGGGCAGAACGAGCAGTACTTC	CASSVDGGGQNEQYF
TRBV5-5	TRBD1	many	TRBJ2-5	TGTGCCAGCAGATCCTGGGACAGGGGGGACCAAGAGACCCAGTACTTC	CASRSWDRGDQETQYF
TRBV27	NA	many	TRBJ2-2	TGTGCCAGCAGTAGGGAATGGACGAACACCGGGGAGCTGTTTTTT	CASSREWTNTGELFF
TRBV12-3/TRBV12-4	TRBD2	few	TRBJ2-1	TGTGCCAGCAGGGGGACCGGGACTAGCGCCAATGAGCAGTTCTTC	CASRGTGTSANEQFF
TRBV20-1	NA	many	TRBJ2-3	TGCAGTGCTAGTTACAGTACAGATACGCAGTATTTT	CSASYSTDTQYF
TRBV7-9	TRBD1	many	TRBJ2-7	TGTGCCAGCAGCTCCTCACAGGGGGCGGGCGAGCAGTACTTC	CASSSSQGAGEQYF
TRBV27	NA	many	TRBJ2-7	TGTGCCAGCAGTCCCTGGGGAGGGGGCTCCTACGAGCAGTACTTC	CASSPWGGGSYEQYF